This is a list of T cell receptor beta chains from one sample in a study of OX40 agonist ivuxolimab in advanced cancers. TCRdb's table, derived via immunoSEQ multiplex PCR, lists solely in-frame clones and lacks some. Here the sample spans fewer than 85,000 clones, roughly 90% being singletons. The source was CD4+ or CD8+ T cells sorted from blood, collected in a trial of the OX40 agonist ivuxolimab. These receptors were obtained from an adult with an advanced solid tumor such as melanoma, head and neck, liver or kidney cancer. The CDR3 runs from the conserved cysteine through the conserved F or W. A D gene is named only where the DNA matches it firmly. The size entry is marked missing in some rows and otherwise reads once, few, many or a size class.

TRBV30	-	TRBJ2-4	-	TGTGCCTGGAGTGTCGGGAACATTCAGTACTTC	CAWSVGNIQYF
TRBV19	-	TRBJ2-2	TRBD1	TGTGCCAGTAGTACGACAGGGAACGGGGAGCTGTTTTTT	CASSTTGNGELFF
TRBV11-3	-	TRBJ2-7	TRBD1	TGTGCCAGCAGCGAACAGGGGATTTCCTACGAGCAGTACTTC	CASSEQGISYEQYF
TRBV11-1	-	TRBJ1-3	-	TGTGCCAGCAGCTTAGAAGACGGAAGCTCTGGAAACACCATATATTTT	CASSLEDGSSGNTIYF
TRBV7-9	medium-sized	TRBJ2-7	-	TGTGCCAGCAGCTCAATTTTCGAGCAGTACTTC	CASSSIFEQYF
TRBV7-2	once	TRBJ2-5	-	TGTGCCAGCAGCCCAAGAGCGGGGAACAGGGTAAAAGAGACCCAGTACTTC	CASSPRAGNRVKETQYF
TRBV29-1	-	TRBJ2-7	TRBD2	TGCAGCGTGGTGGAGAGCGGGAGGGGTTTCTCCTACGAGCAGTACTTC	CSVVESGRGFSYEQYF
TRBV5-5	once	TRBJ1-2	-	TGTGCCAGCAGCTTAGGAGCTAACTATGGCTACACCTTC	CASSLGANYGYTF
TRBV28	-	TRBJ2-3	-	TGTGCCAGCAGTTTCGAAGGGTTCACAGATACGCAGTATTTT	CASSFEGFTDTQYF
TRBV28	-	TRBJ1-2	-	TGTGCCAGCAGTCGTGGGGCGGAGTATGGCTACACCTTC	CASSRGAEYGYTF
TRBV6-5	-	TRBJ1-3	-	TGTGCCAGCAGGGAATTCTCTGGAAACACCATATATTTT	CASREFSGNTIYF
TRBV19	-	TRBJ1-3	-	TGTGCCAGTAGTATAGGATCATGGAGCTCTGGAAACACCATATATTTT	CASSIGSWSSGNTIYF
TRBV7-3	once	TRBJ1-1	TRBD1	TGTGCCAGCAGCTTCTCCGGGACAGGGGACACTGAAGCTTTCTTT	CASSFSGTGDTEAFF
TRBV30	-	TRBJ1-2	TRBD1	TGTGCCTGGAGTCGTGCCCAGACAGGGGGTAACTATGGCTACACCTTC	CAWSRAQTGGNYGYTF
TRBV15	-	TRBJ2-4	TRBD1	TGTGCCACTAGCAGTGACAGGGTGTTGGGGAACATTCAGTACTTC	CATSSDRVLGNIQYF
TRBV5-8	-	TRBJ2-7	TRBD1	TGTGCCAGCACCCACTTCAGGGTCTTTCAGGGGGACGAGCAGTACTTC	CASTHFRVFQGDEQYF
TRBV9	-	TRBJ2-5	TRBD2	TGTGCCAGCAGCGTAGCATCACTAGCGGGGAGGGGCGAGACCCAGTACTTC	CASSVASLAGRGETQYF
TRBV27	once	TRBJ2-7	-	TGTGCCAGCAGGCCACCGGGACGAGGGAGCGAGCAGTACTTC	CASRPPGRGSEQYF
TRBV5-1	-	TRBJ1-4	-	TGCGCCAGCAGCTTGGGGGGGGCGCCTGATGAAAAACTGTTTTTT	CASSLGGAPDEKLFF
TRBV9	-	TRBJ1-2	TRBD1	TGTGCCAGCCGGGGGGACAGGGGGCAAGGCTACACCTTC	CASRGDRGQGYTF
TRBV7-2	-	TRBJ2-7	-	TGTGCCAGCAGCTTAGACCCGCTGACCTACGAGCAGTACTTC	CASSLDPLTYEQYF
TRBV11-1	-	TRBJ2-5	-	TGTGCCAGCAGCCCCCGAGATCCGAACCTGCAAGAGACCCAGTACTTC	CASSPRDPNLQETQYF
TRBV7-2	few	TRBJ1-3	-	TGTGCCAGCAGCTTACGGGGGATGGCTGGAAACACCATATATTTT	CASSLRGMAGNTIYF
TRBV29-1	-	TRBJ2-5	-	TGCAGCGTTGAAGAGGGACGACAAGAGACCCAGTACTTC	CSVEEGRQETQYF
TRBV29-1	-	TRBJ1-1	-	TGCAGCGCAGGGCTCGGCACTGAAGCTTTCTTT	CSAGLGTEAFF
TRBV5-6	-	TRBJ2-7	-	TGTGCCAGCAGTTACGAACATTACGAGCAGTACTTC	CASSYEHYEQYF
TRBV6-5	-	TRBJ1-2	TRBD1	TGTGCCAGCAGACAGGGGAACTATGGCTACACCTTC	CASRQGNYGYTF
TRBV15	-	TRBJ2-6	TRBD1	TGTGCCACCAGCAGAGACTTACAGGGGTCTGGGGCCAACGTCCTGACTTTC	CATSRDLQGSGANVLTF
TRBV29-1	-	TRBJ2-7	-	TGCAGCGTTGAAGAAGATGGACCTACCGGGGTAGTCTACGAGCAGTACTTC	CSVEEDGPTGVVYEQYF
TRBV7-2	-	TRBJ2-2	-	TGTGCCAGCAGCTCAGTCGAGGCCGGGGAGCTGTTTTTT	CASSSVEAGELFF
TRBV15	once	TRBJ1-4	-	TGTGCCGCCAGCAAGTTAGGGGGTGATGAAAAACTGTTTTTT	CAASKLGGDEKLFF
TRBV9	-	TRBJ2-6	-	TGTGCCAGCAGCGTAGGGAGACAGGACTCTGGGGCCAACGTCCTGACTTTC	CASSVGRQDSGANVLTF
TRBV30	once	TRBJ2-7	TRBD1	TGTGCCTGGGGACAGGTATCCTACGAGCAGTACTTC	CAWGQVSYEQYF
TRBV5-5	-	TRBJ2-7	TRBD2	TGTGCCAGCAGCCGACTAGCGGGAGAGTCCGAGCAGTACTTC	CASSRLAGESEQYF
TRBV28	few	TRBJ2-3	-	TGTGCCAGCAGCAAACTGCGGAGGACAGATACGCAGTATTTT	CASSKLRRTDTQYF
TRBV6-5	few	TRBJ2-7	-	TGTGCCAGCAGAAGAACTAGCCCCTACGAGCAGTACTTC	CASRRTSPYEQYF
TRBV19	-	TRBJ2-7	-	TGTGCCAGCCGTAGCGGAGGGCCAGTGTACGAGCAGTACTTC	CASRSGGPVYEQYF
TRBV7-8	-	TRBJ2-1	TRBD2	TGTGCCAGCAGCTTCCTCCTACCTAGCGGGAGTCTAGCTGAGCAGTTCTTC	CASSFLLPSGSLAEQFF
TRBV2	few	TRBJ2-7	-	TGTGCCAGCATCAGGGACGCCCTAACCTACGAGCAGTACTTC	CASIRDALTYEQYF
TRBV6-5	once	TRBJ2-7	-	TGTGCCAGCACCGCCACCCATGCCTACGAGCAGTACTTC	CASTATHAYEQYF
TRBV16	once	TRBJ2-3	-	TGTGCCAGCAGCCAATCGTCAGGGGAAAGCACAGATACGCAGTATTTT	CASSQSSGESTDTQYF
TRBV23-1	-	TRBJ2-7	-	TGCGCCAGCAGTCCTCCAGGGAGGGAGAGGGGGTACGAGCAGTACTTC	CASSPPGRERGYEQYF
TRBV11-2	-	TRBJ2-5	TRBD1	TGTGCCAGCAGGCCAACAGGGGGAGAGACCCAGTACTTC	CASRPTGGETQYF
TRBV11-2	-	TRBJ2-7	-	TGTGCCAGCAGCCCCCTGCGCGACAGCCTACGTCGGGACTTC	CASSPLRDSLRRDF
TRBV5-1	-	TRBJ2-7	TRBD2	TGCGCCAGCAGCGCGCGGACTAGCGGGAGGGCCAGCTACGAGCAGTACTTC	CASSARTSGRASYEQYF
TRBV18	once	TRBJ2-1	TRBD2	TGTGCCAGCTCACGTGTTTCACTAGCGGGAGGGCGGAACAATGAGCAGTTCTTC	CASSRVSLAGGRNNEQFF
TRBV6-5	-	TRBJ2-7	-	TGTGCCAGCAGTCCCAATCGCTTCCGGGACGAGCAGTACTTC	CASSPNRFRDEQYF
TRBV7-4	-	TRBJ2-7	-	TGTGCCAGCAGCTTCAACAGGTACTACGAGCAGTACTTC	CASSFNRYYEQYF
TRBV9	-	TRBJ2-1	TRBD2	TGTGCCAGCAGCGCAAAGACTAGCGGAGCGTACAATGAGCAGTTCTTC	CASSAKTSGAYNEQFF
TRBV7-6	-	TRBJ2-7	TRBD1	TGTGCCAGCAGCTTAGGGGGACAGGACTACGAGCAGTACTTC	CASSLGGQDYEQYF
TRBV19	-	TRBJ1-3	-	TGTGCCAGTAGCCCAAGTCCCGAAGATTACACCATATATTTT	CASSPSPEDYTIYF
TRBV7-2	-	TRBJ2-7	TRBD1	TGTGCCAGCAGCCTCCGACAGGGCCCCTACGAGCAGTACTTC	CASSLRQGPYEQYF
TRBV5-4	-	TRBJ2-3	TRBD2	TGTGCCAGCAGCCACTCGAGCGGGAGGGCCACAGATACGCAGTATTTT	CASSHSSGRATDTQYF
TRBV5-5	few	TRBJ1-1	TRBD1	TGTGCCAGCAGCTTGGTCGTGGACAGGGTTTCCACTGAAGCTTTCTTT	CASSLVVDRVSTEAFF
TRBV9	-	TRBJ2-7	-	TGTGCCAGCAGCGTAGAACCCGGAGGGGCCCCCTACGAGCAGTACTTC	CASSVEPGGAPYEQYF
TRBV7-3	-	TRBJ2-3	-	TGTGCCAGCAGCTTAGGGACACCAAACCACGCAGATACGCAGTATTTT	CASSLGTPNHADTQYF
TRBV18	once	TRBJ2-7	TRBD2	TGTGCCAGCTCACCAGGGCCTAGCGGGGGCATCTCCTACGAGCAGTACTTC	CASSPGPSGGISYEQYF